This TCR beta chain was observed in a study of radiotherapy plus CTLA-4 blockade in lung cancer. Looking at the study overall: For 18% of patients, objective responses occurred, and 30% to 35% had disease control. Study results and caveats: Interferon-beta, together with early blood T cell clone dynamics, reportedly best predicted response. Subsequent to radiotherapy plus ipilimumab, tumor-derived TCR clones underwent expansion in blood.

Focal radiation with ipilimumab CTLA-4 blockade was given to patients with chemo-refractory metastatic non-small-cell lung cancer. Only in-frame clones appear in the TCRdb table, and some are missing; sequencing was by immunoSEQ multiplex PCR. The sample has some 100,000 clones, 65% to 85% seen once; the top ten hold 4.5% to 6.5%. Trimming cost V 8 bases and J 8 bases; bases outside gene matches: 8. Germline V lookup: CDR1 LNHDA, CDR2 SQIVND (reference sequence). The CDR3 sequence is 14 residues long. Concerning this clone: What it recognizes is unknown.

This material consisted of peripheral blood, taken from a patient treated with radiotherapy plus ipilimumab. The rearrangement uses TRBV19 and TRBJ1-4; 10 nucleotides align to TRBD1. This receptor was taken from a human donor with non-small cell lung cancer who had a partial response to radiotherapy plus ipilimumab. CDR3 amino acids: CASRRQGAREKLFF. CDR3 nucleotide sequence: TGTGCCAGTCGTAGACAGGGGGCGAGAGAAAAACTGTTTTTT.